The entry that follows covers one TCR beta chain sequence. What antigen it recognizes has not been identified. The source of the sample is a study of monozygotic twins with inflammatory bowel disease (dated by TCRdb to between 2017 and 2020). About the full investigation: In total, around 30 monozygotic twin pairs made up the full study: 19 Danish pairs, all IBD-discordant, plus nine German pairs, of which four were IBD-concordant and five were IBD-discordant. The search for disease-associated traits relied mainly on comparing IBD patients with their genetically identical healthy co-twins within discordant pairs. Each individual had, on average, about 151 000 unique TCRalpha sequences and 181 000 unique TCRbeta sequences available for analysis. Broader findings and caveats from the paper: Because patients were on differing immunosuppressive treatments, the repertoires may have picked up extra background noise and inter-individual variability. Compared with healthy twins, IBD patients shared fewer clonotypes with other individuals, and the difference was most pronounced in patients with signs of disease activity. TCRbeta repertoire diversity, by inverse Simpson index, was decreased in IBD patients compared with their healthy co-twins. The results gave no support for a single strong signal or clonotype linked to IBD. The analysis was unable to tell apart different T cell subtypes. Concordant and discordant twins showed no difference in repertoire similarity, possibly because of limited statistical power.

Including the terminal cysteine and phenylalanine, the CDR3 comprises 15 residues. No DNA accompanies this entry. According to the germline V gene (reference sequence), CDR1 reads SEHNR and CDR2 reads FQNEAQ. The library was produced with 5' RACE. The input for every TCR library was around 3,600 ng of total RNA. cDNA was synthesized with SMARTScribe reverse transcriptase in eight separate reactions per sample. During cDNA synthesis, template switching introduced unique molecular identifiers that contained a 6-nucleotide sample barcode. Two nested PCRs of about 17 and 10 cycles amplified the TCRalpha and TCRbeta cDNA, and bead purification followed each PCR. Before amplification, cDNA was treated with uracil DNA-glycosylase and purified using the QIAquick PCR purification kit. The second PCR added Illumina TruSeq-compatible adapters along with sample-specific barcodes. Library quality and concentration were checked on TapeStation and Qubit, and libraries were pooled at around 5 ng each. Pooled libraries were sequenced on an Illumina HiSeq2500 single-index Rapid Run with 2 x 100 bp reads and custom sequencing primers. As for how the authors treated the data: MiGEC version 1.2.6 was used for UMI-based consensus assembly to correct PCR and sequencing errors. MiXCR version 2.1.1 was used for V(D)J alignment, clonotype assembly and CDR3 extraction. Gene usage, clonotype sharing and MAIT/NKT TCR abundance were normalised by analysing the top 1000, 10 000 and 20 000 clonotypes per sample. Diversity was computed as the inverse Simpson index with the vegan R package after downsampling to 27 000 UMIs. Statistical testing used paired Mann-Whitney U tests on the discordant twin pairs and applied Benjamini-Hochberg correction for multiple testing. TCRdb reprocessed the sequencing reads and holds a single record per CDR3 protein sequence, with no DNA. The V and J calls and clone size are TCRdb's, not the authors'. The sample table on file contains around 200,000 distinct CDR3 sequences. Together, the top ten hold around 1.5% of the sample.

From each donor, an approximately 2.4 ml peripheral blood sample was collected into PAXgene tubes and kept at -80 degrees C. Without any T cell sorting, total RNA was extracted from whole blood using the PAXgene blood miRNA kit on an automated QIAcube. Deep TCRalpha and TCRbeta repertoire profiling with unique molecular barcoding was performed on peripheral blood of monozygotic twin pairs concordant or discordant for inflammatory bowel disease. Smoking habits were recorded for all twin pairs, and each individual was classified as a current, former or never smoker. Specimen: blood. This clonotype was sampled from a human donor with ulcerative colitis or Crohn's disease, or a healthy co-twin of an affected twin (not recorded which). The sequence is built from TRBV7-9 and TRBJ1-6. For the CDR3, the sequence is CASKNGKSYNSPLHF. Outside the CDR3, residues come from the reference TRBV7-9 and TRBJ1-6 proteins, so the full variable domain is: DTGVSQNPRHKITKRGQNVTFRCDPISEHNRLYWYRQTLGQGPEFLTYFQNEAQLEKSRLLSDRFSAERPKGSFSTLEIQRTEQGDSAMYLCASKNGKSYNSPLHFGNGTRLTVT.